This T cell receptor beta chain was profiled in a study of T-cell reconstitution after alpha-beta-depleted transplantation in children. V dropped 0 bases and J dropped 6; count of bases not matched to a gene: 5. Germline V CDR1 and CDR2: SGDLS, YYNGEE. The CDR3 totals 14 residues. A few counts support this clonotype. Preparation of the TCRbeta library was carried out with unique molecular identifiers. TCRdb reprocessed the PCR reads with MiXCR, giving one entry per CDR3 protein. The sample lists about 610,000 distinct CDR3 sequences; roughly a tenth were seen once. This sequence originates from a human donor who donated a stem cell graft to a child with acute myeloid leukemia. This material consisted of PBMCs from the stem cell graft donor, taken from the stem cell graft. This rearrangement joins TRBV9 to TRBJ1-2, with 7 bases identical to TRBD1. CDR3 nucleotide sequence: TGTGCCAGCAGCGTAGGAGGGGGCTATAATGGCTACACCTTC. Amino acids: CASSVGGGYNGYTF.